This entry features one T cell receptor beta chain sequence. Germline and junction disagree at one end, which may indicate a read error. This CDR3 has 12 residues. For the second PCR, which ran for about 6 to 11 cycles, a sample-barcoded 5' primer and a J-beta primer mix were used. TCRdb re-analysed the 5' RACE reads in MiXCR, keeping a single row per CDR3 protein. The sample has roughly 1,800,000 distinct CDR3 sequences, about 50% seen once. This sample is drawn from a study of blood T cells in healthy people across ages. The chain carries TRBV12-3 or TRBV12-4 and TRBJ2-5; either TRBD1 or TRBD2 may supply D (5 bases each). The sequence was obtained from a middle-aged woman in good health. Sequencing was done on a sample of blood. This chain's CDR3 is CASRVGEEAQYF. The CDR3 bases are TGTGCCAGCAGAGTGGGGGAAGAGGCCCAGTACTTC.